One and the same sample provided the 14 T cell receptor beta chains below, sequenced in a study of blood T cell repertoires in COVID-19. Libraries were prepared by immunoSEQ multiplex PCR; TCRdb keeps only in-frame clonotypes and omits some of them. The repertoire consists of 35,000 to 45,000 clones, with about 90% occurring once and the leading ten covering approximately 8.3%. Material: peripheral blood. The source is a middle-aged man with active COVID-19.

The gene calls are TRBV5-1 and TRBJ1-5; TRBD1 might be the D (5 bases). This CDR3 is built from 14 residues. Trimming removed 0 bases at V and 7 bases at J, with 11 bases between. Germline CDR1 SGHRS, CDR2 YFSETQ. The CDR3 is CASSLGQGTQPQHF. The CDR3 DNA is TGCGCCAGCAGCTTGGGTCAGGGAACCCAGCCCCAGCATTTT. Complete variable domain (other parts from reference TRBV5-1 and TRBJ1-5): KAGVTQTPRYLIKTRGQQVTLSCSPISGHRSVSWYQQTPGQGLQFLFEYFSETQRNKGNFPGRFSGRQFSNSRSEMNVSTLELGDSALYLCASSLGQGTQPQHFGDGTRLSIL.

CDR3 bases: TGTGCCAGCAGTGGCCAGAGTTTAGCTGGGGATACGCAGTATTTT. Residues: CASSGQSLAGDTQYF. The chain links TRBV2 to TRBJ2-3; no reliable D call. V gave up 4 bases and J gave up 6 bases, with 17 bases separating them. Per germline, CDR1 SNHLY and CDR2 FYNNEI. The CDR3 sequence is 15 residues long.

V and J are TRBV19 and TRBJ1-5; 7 nucleotides align to TRBD1. V lost 6 bases to trimming and J lost 0 bases; unmatched junction nucleotides: 5. This CDR3 is built from 15 residues. CDR1 is LNHDA and CDR2 is SQIVND in the germline V gene (reference sequence). As DNA, the CDR3 is TGTGCCAGTAGGCGACGGACAGGTAGCAATCAGCCCCAGCATTTT. Translating it yields CASRRRTGSNQPQHF.

This clone was recorded once. In the same sample, other DNA sequences code for this CDR3. V usage is TRBV19 and J usage is TRBJ2-7; 7 bases map to TRBD1. The germline V gene encodes CDR1 LNHDA and CDR2 SQIVND (reference sequence). The CDR3 covers 14 residues. The trim removed 1 base at V and 4 bases at J, leaving 4 bases unmatched. This chain's CDR3 is CASSIGQGRYEQYF. The CDR3 region has the DNA TGTGCCAGTAGTATAGGACAGGGAAGATACGAGCAGTACTTC.

The V gene is TRBV28, the J gene TRBJ2-7; 11 bases are a match to TRBD2. Germline trimming cut 6 bases from V and 3 bases from J; bases unmatched to any gene: 7. CDR1 and CDR2 from the germline V gene are MDHEN and SYDVKM. The CDR3 length is 15 residues. The CDR3 reads CASSPGTSGHYEQYF. The CDR3, as DNA: TGTGCCAGCAGCCCCGGGACTAGCGGCCACTACGAGCAGTACTTC.

The V call is TRBV2, the J call TRBJ1-6; a weak D match, TRBD1 (5 bases). Germline-derived CDR1 and CDR2 are SNHLY and FYNNEI. CDR3 length: 14 residues. The ends were cut back, 4 bases at V and 4 bases at J, with 8 bases in the middle. The chain's CDR3 is CASSGSGYNSPLHF. CDR3 in DNA: TGTGCCAGCAGTGGTTCAGGGTATAATTCACCCCTCCACTTT.

The rearrangement uses TRBV28 and TRBJ2-1; 9 bases map to TRBD1. CDR3 length: 12 residues. Looked up from germline, CDR1 is MDHEN and CDR2 is SYDVKM. Trimming took 8 bases from V and 7 from J; bases not matched to a gene: 3. Here the CDR3 reads CASWDRVNEQFF. DNA for the CDR3: TGTGCCAGCTGGGACAGGGTTAATGAGCAGTTCTTC.

This clone was counted once. The chain combines TRBV28 with TRBJ1-2, with D possibly TRBD1 on 5 matching bases. The CDR3 extends over 13 amino acids. V shed 6 bases and J shed 0 bases, with 8 bases lying between them. The germline V gene encodes CDR1 MDHEN and CDR2 SYDVKM. The CDR3 loop is CASRRGANYGYTF. CDR3 bases: TGTGCCAGCAGACGGGGGGCTAACTATGGCTACACCTTC.

The chain employs TRBV19 and TRBJ2-1; TRBD2 agrees at 10 bases. Per the germline V gene, CDR1 is LNHDA and CDR2 is SQIVND (reference sequence). The CDR3 has 14 amino acids. The ends lost 6 bases at V and 2 bases at J; junction bases unmatched: 1. CDR3 protein: CASSTSGTYNEQFF. The CDR3 nucleotides are TGTGCCAGTAGCACTAGCGGGACCTACAATGAGCAGTTCTTC.

V usage is TRBV7-8 and J usage is TRBJ2-7; 7 positions match TRBD2. This CDR3 has 15 amino acids. Germline CDR1 is SGHVS and CDR2 is FQNEAQ. With V trimmed by 0 bases and J by 3 bases, 5 bases remained unmatched. The CDR3 nucleotides are TGTGCCAGCAGCTTAGCAAGCGGGGCCCACTACGAGCAGTACTTC. It is translated as CASSLASGAHYEQYF.

The J gene is TRBJ2-1, the V gene TRBV19; 12 positions agree with TRBD1. Germline CDR1 and CDR2: LNHDA and SQIVND (reference sequence). The V and J ends lost 3 bases and 9 bases, in that order; junction bases with no gene match: 9. CDR3 length: 16 residues. The CDR3 reads CASSINGGQGAGEQFF. For the CDR3, the DNA is TGTGCCAGTAGTATCAACGGGGGACAGGGGGCCGGTGAGCAGTTCTTC.

V gene TRBV2 combines with J gene TRBJ1-1; D call uncertain. Germline lookup yields CDR1 SNHLY and CDR2 FYNNEI. The V and J ends lost 3 bases and 4 bases respectively, with 12 bases between them. The CDR3 sequence is 14 residues long. For the CDR3, the DNA is TGTGCCAGCAGTGAGGCGGGGTATAGCACTGAAGCTTTCTTT. Its translation is CASSEAGYSTEAFF. The full variable domain, rest sourced from reference TRBV2 and TRBJ1-1, is EPEVTQTPSHQVTQMGQEVILRCVPISNHLYFYWYRQILGQKVEFLVSFYNNEISEKSEIFDDQFSVERPDGSNFTLKIRSTKLEDSAMYFCASSEAGYSTEAFFGQGTRLTVV.

The chain has TRBV6-2 or TRBV6-3 and TRBJ2-6; the D gene is possibly TRBD1 (6 bases). V was cut by 3 bases and J by 4 bases, with 13 bases left in between. The CDR3 spans 16 residues. The V gene's germline CDR1 is MNHEY and CDR2 SVGEGT. The CDR3 loop reads CASSYRGGEGANVLTF. The CDR3 region has the DNA TGTGCCAGCAGTTATCGTGGGGGCGAGGGGGCCAACGTCCTGACTTTC.

The chain uses TRBV9 and TRBJ2-5; 8 bases agree with TRBD1. V gave up 4 bases and J gave up 5 bases; unmatched junction bases: 7. Per germline, CDR1 SGDLS and CDR2 YYNGEE. The CDR3 sequence is 14 residues long. The CDR3 protein is CASSPGQGHETQYF. CDR3 in DNA: TGTGCCAGCAGCCCCGGACAGGGACACGAGACCCAGTACTTC.